These T cell receptor beta chains were read from a single sample in a study of blood T cell repertoires in COVID-19. The data were produced by immunoSEQ multiplex PCR, yet TCRdb's version contains in-frame clones alone and is incomplete. The sample contains around 170,000 clones, around 84% of which appear only once. Sequences were obtained from PBMCs or T cells enriched from blood (not recorded which). The receptor source for this set is a woman aged 50 to 60 who had recovered from COVID-19. Both conserved end residues are part of each CDR3. Fields, in order: D gene, J gene, V gene, clone size, CDR3 DNA, CDR3 protein. A D gene is named only where the DNA matches it firmly. Size is omitted from some rows. Given values are once, few, many or a class for expanded clones.

>TRBD1|TRBJ1-1|TRBV19|few
TGTGCCAGTAGTATGGACAGGCTACGAGTGACTGAAGCTTTCTTT
CASSMDRLRVTEAFF
>TRBD2|TRBJ2-3|TRBV7-3|NA
TGTGCCAGCAGCTTAAGCGGGAGGGCCCCAGATACGCAGTATTTT
CASSLSGRAPDTQYF
>TRBD2|TRBJ2-5|TRBV3-1/TRBV3-2|NA
TGTGCCAGCAGCCTGGGACTAGCGGGAGCCCAAGAGACCCAGTACTTC
CASSLGLAGAQETQYF
>NA|TRBJ1-5|TRBV6-2/TRBV6-3|NA
TGTGCCAGCAGTTACGATCAGGGAATCAATCAGCCCCAGCATTTT
CASSYDQGINQPQHF
>TRBD2|TRBJ2-5|TRBV7-2|NA
TGTGCCAGCAGCTTAGTCGGGACTAGCATTGGAGAGACCCAGTACTTC
CASSLVGTSIGETQYF
>NA|TRBJ2-7|TRBV7-8|NA
TGTGCCAGCGGGGGGTACGAGCAGTACTTC
CASGGYEQYF
>NA|TRBJ2-2|TRBV3-1/TRBV3-2|NA
TGTGCCAGCAGGAAGACGGGGGGCGGAGTGAACACCGGGGAGCTGTTTTTT
CASRKTGGGVNTGELFF
>TRBD1|TRBJ1-4|TRBV7-9|NA
TGTGCCAGCAGGACTACAGGGGGAAGGGATGAAAAACTGTTTTTT
CASRTTGGRDEKLFF
>NA|TRBJ1-1|TRBV6-5|NA
TGTGCCAGCATCGCTACAGGGAACCTGAACACTGAAGCTTTCTTT
CASIATGNLNTEAFF
>TRBD2|TRBJ2-7|TRBV7-6|NA
TGTGCCAGCAGCCCCTCGACTAGCGGGAGGGTGCACGAGCAGTACTTC
CASSPSTSGRVHEQYF
>TRBD2|TRBJ2-3|TRBV4-3|NA
TGCGCCAGCAGCCCCCGATGGACTAGCGGGAGGACTGGCACAGATACGCAGTATTTT
CASSPRWTSGRTGTDTQYF
>TRBD1|TRBJ2-7|TRBV7-2|NA
TGTGCCAGCAGCTTAGGGACAGGATTATCCTACGAGCAGTACTTC
CASSLGTGLSYEQYF
>TRBD2|TRBJ2-2|TRBV29-1|NA
TGCAGCGTTGCATGGGGACTAGCTACCGGGGAGCTGTTTTTT
CSVAWGLATGELFF
>NA|TRBJ1-1|TRBV3-1/TRBV3-2|NA
TGTGCCAGCAGCCAATTACAGGGCGCTGAAGCTTTCTTT
CASSQLQGAEAFF
>TRBD1|TRBJ1-4|TRBV3-1/TRBV3-2|NA
TGTGCCAGCAGCAGACAGGGGTTTAATGAAAAACTGTTTTTT
CASSRQGFNEKLFF
>TRBD2|TRBJ2-1|TRBV4-1|NA
TGCGCCAGCAGCCAAGCGACATTAGCGGGAGGGGCTTACAATGAGCAGTTCTTC
CASSQATLAGGAYNEQFF
>NA|TRBJ1-2|TRBV5-4|NA
TGTGCCAGCAGCTTGGGAGGGGGAACGGGCTACACCTTC
CASSLGGGTGYTF
>TRBD1|TRBJ2-1|TRBV4-3|NA
TGCGCCAGCAGCCTTGGGACAGGTAGCTCCTACAATGAGCAGTTCTTC
CASSLGTGSSYNEQFF
>TRBD1|TRBJ1-6|TRBV18|NA
TGTGCCAGCTCGTATGACAGGGGCGGTTCACCCCTCCACTTT
CASSYDRGGSPLHF
>NA|TRBJ1-2|TRBV6-5|NA
TGTGCCAGCAGACCTGCTGACTCAAACTATGGCTACACCTTC
CASRPADSNYGYTF
>NA|TRBJ2-5|TRBV11-3|NA
TGTGCCAGCAGCTTAGGTTTGGGGCGAGAGACCCAGTACTTC
CASSLGLGRETQYF
>NA|TRBJ2-1|TRBV11-2|NA
TGTGCCAGCAGCTCTGGACTCAGCTCCTACAATGAGCAGTTCTTC
CASSSGLSSYNEQFF
>NA|TRBJ1-5|TRBV15|NA
TGTGCCACCAGCAAGTCTGGAGGAGGGAAGCCCCAGCATTTT
CATSKSGGGKPQHF
>NA|TRBJ1-1|TRBV5-4|NA
TGTGCCAGCAGCTTTAGTTCTGGTGTTACTGAAGCTTTCTTT
CASSFSSGVTEAFF
>TRBD1|TRBJ2-1|TRBV28|NA
TGTGCCAGCAGTCTAACCGGGACAGGGGTTACTGAGCAGTTCTTC
CASSLTGTGVTEQFF
>TRBD1|TRBJ2-7|TRBV7-2|once
TGTGCCAGCCACCGGGACAGGGGCTCCTACGAGCAGTACTTC
CASHRDRGSYEQYF
>TRBD1|TRBJ1-1|TRBV7-3|NA
TGTGCCAGCAGCTCCGGGACAGGAACTGAAGCTTTCTTT
CASSSGTGTEAFF
>NA|TRBJ2-2|TRBV27|NA
TGTGCCAGCACCCCAAGCCAGGCGAACACCGGGGAGCTGTTTTTT
CASTPSQANTGELFF
>TRBD1|TRBJ2-2|TRBV30|NA
TGTGCCTGGAGGCCGAACAGGGGGCGCACCGGGGAGCTGTTTTTT
CAWRPNRGRTGELFF
>TRBD1|TRBJ1-2|TRBV7-3|NA
TGTGCCAGCAGCACCACAGGGGGCTATGGCTACACCTTC
CASSTTGGYGYTF
>TRBD2|TRBJ2-2|TRBV24-1|NA
TGTGCCACCAGTGATTCGGGACTAGGGGGTTCCGGGGAGCTGTTTTTT
CATSDSGLGGSGELFF
>TRBD1|TRBJ2-2|TRBV7-9|NA
TGTGCCAGCAGCTCCCCCCCCCAGACAGGGTACGCCGGGGAGCTGTTTTTT
CASSSPPQTGYAGELFF
>NA|TRBJ1-4|TRBV27|few
TGTGCCAGCAGTTTCCCGGGAGCTAATGAAAAACTGTTTTTT
CASSFPGANEKLFF
>NA|TRBJ1-5|TRBV2|NA
TGTGCCAGCAGTGCAGAGGCAGGAGGGTCGCCCCAGCATTTT
CASSAEAGGSPQHF
>NA|TRBJ2-1|TRBV18|NA
TGTGCCAGCTCACCACAGCGGGATGAGCAGTTCTTC
CASSPQRDEQFF
>TRBD1|TRBJ1-4|TRBV28|NA
TGTGCCAGCAGTGTAGGGGACAGGGGGAATGAAAAACTGTTTTTT
CASSVGDRGNEKLFF
>NA|TRBJ1-5|TRBV28|once
TGTGCCAGCAGTACCCCCGGGAAATATAGCAATCAGCCCCAGCATTTT
CASSTPGKYSNQPQHF
>NA|TRBJ2-5|TRBV5-6|NA
TGTGCCAGCAGCTTGGCGGGGGTCGGTCAAGAGACCCAGTACTTC
CASSLAGVGQETQYF
>NA|TRBJ1-5|TRBV12-3/TRBV12-4|NA
TGTGCCAGCAGTGAACAGGGAAACCAGCCCCAGCATTTT
CASSEQGNQPQHF
>TRBD2|TRBJ2-1|TRBV9|NA
TGTGCCAGCAGCGTAGTCGGTAGCGGGAGGGCCGGCTCCTACAATGAGCAGTTCTTC
CASSVVGSGRAGSYNEQFF
>NA|TRBJ2-7|TRBV7-8|NA
TGTGCCAGCAGCTTAGTGGACACCTACGAGCAGTACTTC
CASSLVDTYEQYF
>NA|TRBJ1-6|TRBV7-9|NA
TGTGCCAGCAGCTTACAAACAGGGCGTAATTCACCCCTCCACTTT
CASSLQTGRNSPLHF
>TRBD1|TRBJ2-7|TRBV7-2|few
TGTGCCAGCAGCCCCCGGACAGGGTTAAACGAGCAGTACTTC
CASSPRTGLNEQYF
>TRBD1|TRBJ2-1|TRBV24-1|NA
TGTGCCACCAGTGTCCCCGGGACAGGTCTCGATGAGCAGTTCTTC
CATSVPGTGLDEQFF
>NA|TRBJ2-2|TRBV20-1|NA
TGCAGTGCTCCCGACACCGGGGAGCTGTTTTTT
CSAPDTGELFF
>TRBD1|TRBJ2-7|TRBV13|NA
TGTGCCAGCAGCTTAGCTGGGACAGCTGACTACGAGCAGTACTTC
CASSLAGTADYEQYF